The next 18 T cell receptor beta chains were all read from a single sample in a study of blood T cell repertoires in COVID-19. Clones were read by immunoSEQ multiplex PCR, and TCRdb kept only the in-frame ones, dropping some. Here the sample spans 200,000 to 300,000 clones, approximately 88% being singletons. The specimen was PBMCs or T cells enriched from blood (not recorded which). These receptors were taken from a woman between 35 and 50 years old with acute COVID-19.

This clone was counted between two and nine times. J is TRBJ2-3 and V is TRBV9; perhaps TRBD2 as D (7 bases). The V gene's germline CDR1 is SGDLS and CDR2 YYNGEE. The CDR3 length is 20 residues. Trimming pared 3 bases from V and 3 bases from J, leaving 29 bases between. The CDR3 loop is CASSATGPEGGTSATDTQYF. CDR3 in DNA: TGTGCCAGCAGCGCCACCGGGCCGGAGGGGGGTACTAGCGCGACAGATACGCAGTATTTT.

The chain uses TRBV9 and TRBJ2-7; 7 positions match TRBD2. The CDR3 is made up of 15 amino acids. Unmatched junction bases numbered 9, after V lost 4 bases and J lost 2 bases. From germline, CDR1 is SGDLS and CDR2 YYNGEE. In DNA, the CDR3 is TGTGCCAGCAGCCCCGGGGCTAGCGGTGCCTACGAGCAGTACGTC. Translating it yields CASSPGASGAYEQYV.

This clone has more than one count but fewer than ten. This chain connects TRBV3-1 (or the pseudogene TRBV3-2) to TRBJ1-6; D unclear. The CDR3 is 15 amino acids. V gave up 1 base and J gave up 4 bases, with 8 bases separating them. Germline lookup yields CDR1 LGHDT and CDR2 YNNKEL (reference sequence). This CDR3 reads CASSQGQAYNSPLHF. DNA of the CDR3: TGTGCCAGCAGCCAAGGCCAGGCGTATAATTCACCCCTCCACTTT.

V is TRBV11-2 and J is TRBJ1-6, with D uncertain. The ends were cut back, 0 bases at V and 9 bases at J, with 6 bases in the middle. The germline gives CDR1 SGHAT, CDR2 FQNNGV. The CDR3 spans 13 residues. CDR3 nucleotides: TGTGCCAGCAGCTTAGAACGGGGTTCACCCCTCCACTTT. Protein sequence: CASSLERGSPLHF.

The chain carries TRBV5-1 and TRBJ1-1; 7 bases align to TRBD1. This CDR3 is built from 15 residues. Germline V gives CDR1 SGHRS, CDR2 YFSETQ. V was pared by 0 bases and J by 5 bases, with 7 bases of the junction left unmatched. The CDR3 sequence is CASSLGQGGTTEAFF. For the CDR3, the DNA is TGCGCCAGCAGCTTGGGACAGGGTGGAACAACTGAAGCTTTCTTT. The whole variable domain, remainder taken from reference TRBV5-1 and TRBJ1-1, is KAGVTQTPRYLIKTRGQQVTLSCSPISGHRSVSWYQQTPGQGLQFLFEYFSETQRNKGNFPGRFSGRQFSNSRSEMNVSTLELGDSALYLCASSLGQGGTTEAFFGQGTRLTVV.

The chain uses TRBV24-1 and TRBJ2-5; possibly TRBD2 for D (6 bases). CDR1 is KGHDR and CDR2 is SFDVKD in the germline V gene. V was pared by 2 bases and J by 2 bases, with 17 bases between. The CDR3 totals 17 residues. CDR3 in amino acids: CATSDWGVGGGQETQYF. CDR3 DNA sequence: TGTGCCACCAGTGATTGGGGTGTCGGGGGTGGACAAGAGACCCAGTACTTC.

This CDR3 is CASRSTSGGANTGELFF. The CDR3 bases are TGTGCCAGCAGGTCCACTAGCGGGGGAGCGAACACCGGGGAGCTGTTTTTT. This rearrangement joins TRBV2 to TRBJ2-2; 11 bases fit TRBD2. In germline, CDR1 is SNHLY, CDR2 FYNNEI. This CDR3 is built from 17 residues. Trimming at V came to 6 bases and at J to 0 bases, leaving 6 bases not matched to a gene. Drawing the rest from reference TRBV2 and TRBJ2-2, the complete variable domain is EPEVTQTPSHQVTQMGQEVILRCVPISNHLYFYWYRQILGQKVEFLVSFYNNEISEKSEIFDDQFSVERPDGSNFTLKIRSTKLEDSAMYFCASRSTSGGANTGELFFGEGSRLTVL.

The chain is built from TRBV6-2 or TRBV6-3 and TRBJ1-5; 9 bases match TRBD1. The CDR3 contains 15 residues. The V and J ends lost 1 base and 4 bases, in that order; junction bases with no gene match: 2. Germline CDR1 MNHEY, CDR2 SVGEGT. In nucleotides, the CDR3 is TGTGCCAGCAGTTACTTCGGGACAGGGAATCAGCCCCAGCATTTT. Its translation is CASSYFGTGNQPQHF.

The rearrangement uses TRBV4-3 and TRBJ1-5; no clear D. In germline, CDR1 is LGHNA, CDR2 YSLEER. Trimming left V 2 bases short and J 6 bases short, with 17 bases between. The CDR3 spans 16 residues. The CDR3 region is CASSQSSGVGGQPQHF. The CDR3, as DNA: TGCGCCAGCAGCCAATCCTCGGGTGTTGGCGGTCAGCCCCAGCATTTT.

V gene TRBV9 combines with J gene TRBJ1-1; D is unclear. The ends were cut back, 0 bases at V and 9 bases at J, with 9 bases in the middle. Germline V gene lookup returns CDR1 SGDLS and CDR2 YYNGEE. This CDR3 region has 12 residues. The CDR3 region has the DNA TGTGCCAGCAGCGTAGGTTCAGAAAAAGCTTTCTTT. This translates into CASSVGSEKAFF.

The rearrangement uses TRBV2 and TRBJ1-2; 9 nucleotides align to TRBD1. The J segment lost 4 bases and the V segment lost 6 bases, leaving 9 bases of the junction unmatched. CDR3 length equals 15 residues. Germline V gene lookup returns CDR1 SNHLY and CDR2 FYNNEI. DNA for the CDR3: TGTGCCAGCAGACAGCCGGGACAGGGACGCTATGGCTACACCTTC. Translated, it gives CASRQPGQGRYGYTF.

The J gene is TRBJ2-3, the V gene TRBV6-4; the D gene is possibly TRBD2 (7 bases). The CDR3 spans 16 residues. The germline gives CDR1 MRHNA, CDR2 SNTAGT. Trimming shortened V by 2 bases and J by 3 bases, and 15 bases separated the two germline ends. The CDR3 coding sequence is TGTGCCAGCAGTGACGCCCCGGGGGGCGCGACAGATACGCAGTATTTT. Amino acid sequence: CASSDAPGGATDTQYF.

In its sample, this clone was seen once. The chain employs TRBV7-2 and TRBJ2-1; 9 bases match TRBD1. The V segment lost 5 bases and the J segment 9 bases; nucleotides outside the gene matches: 14. This CDR3 is built from 16 residues. CDR1 and CDR2 (germline): SGHTA, FQGNSA. In DNA form, the CDR3 reads TGTGCCAGCAGCCGCGATTCCGGGACAGGGACCGGTGAGCAGTTCTTC. Encoded protein: CASSRDSGTGTGEQFF.

This clone was observed once. The CDR3 sequence is CASSRDGGSNTIYF. The CDR3, as DNA: TGTGCCAGCAGCAGGGACGGGGGTTCGAACACCATATATTTT. The chain has TRBV5-6 and TRBJ1-3; weak D call: TRBD1 (5 bases). The length of the CDR3 is 14 residues. Trimming cost V 4 bases and J 7 bases, with 15 bases left between them. CDR1 and CDR2 from the germline V gene are SGHDT and YYEEEE. Full variable domain (rest looked up from reference TRBV5-6 and TRBJ1-3): DAGVTQSPTHLIKTRGQQVTLRCSPKSGHDTVSWYQQALGQGPQFIFQYYEEEERQRGNFPDRFSGHQFPNYSSELNVNALLLGDSALYLCASSRDGGSNTIYFGEGSWLTVV.

The rearrangement uses TRBV4-1 and TRBJ1-2; maybe TRBD1 (6 bases). CDR3 size: 14 residues. Per the germline V gene, CDR1 is MGHRA and CDR2 is YSYEKL. The ends were cut back, 3 bases at V and 2 bases at J, with 10 bases in the middle. This chain's CDR3 is CASSHSGTNYGYTF. The CDR3 nucleotides are TGCGCCAGCAGCCACTCGGGGACAAACTATGGCTACACCTTC.

This sequence joins TRBV5-8 and TRBJ2-3; TRBD2 aligns across 10 bases. Germline V gene data show CDR1 as SGHTS and CDR2 as YDEGEE. The CDR3 runs to 15 residues. Trimming at V came to 5 bases and at J to 5 bases, leaving 8 bases not matched to a gene. The CDR3 reads CASRGLAGVVDTQYF. DNA for the CDR3: TGTGCCAGCAGGGGGCTAGCGGGAGTCGTAGATACGCAGTATTTT.

This sequence joins TRBV29-1 and TRBJ2-5, with 12 bases matching TRBD1. This CDR3 has 13 residues. Germline V CDR1 and CDR2: SQVTM, ANQGSEA. Losses at the gene ends were 6 bases for V and 4 bases for J; bases not matched to a gene: 3. The CDR3 DNA follows: TGCAGCGTGGGACAGGGGGCTGGAGAGACCCAGTACTTC. It encodes CSVGQGAGETQYF.

The chain is built from TRBV4-1 and TRBJ2-3, with D possibly matching TRBD2 (5 bases). Per the germline V gene, CDR1 is MGHRA and CDR2 is YSYEKL. V dropped 1 base and J dropped 6 bases, with 20 bases sitting between them. This CDR3 comprises 17 residues. This CDR3 reads CASSQVLDFGRTDTQYF. DNA for the CDR3: TGCGCCAGCAGCCAAGTTCTGGACTTCGGGCGGACGGATACGCAGTATTTT.